One and the same sample provided the 5 T cell receptor beta chains below, sequenced in a study of T cell responses to AZD1222 COVID-19 vaccine. Generated by immunoSEQ multiplex PCR, the TCRdb table keeps only in-frame clones and is missing some. The table shows roughly 140,000 clones, with 70% to 90% occurring only once. The specimen comprised peripheral blood, sampled after recovery from COVID-19. These receptors were collected from an adult who had recovered from COVID-19.

V usage is TRBV6-4 and J usage is TRBJ1-2; perhaps TRBD1 as D (5 bases). Germline assignment: CDR1 MRHNA and CDR2 SNTAGT. The CDR3 runs 14 residues. V lost 0 bases to trimming and J lost 7 bases, with 12 bases between them. In nucleotides, the CDR3 is TGTGCCAGCAGTGACTCGATAGGGGCCGGTGGCTACACCTTC. This gives the protein CASSDSIGAGGYTF.

Here the CDR3 DNA reads TGTGCCAGCAGGACGGACAGCCCCGTAGGCTACGAGCAGTACTTC. Translated: CASRTDSPVGYEQYF. The V call is TRBV2, the J call TRBJ2-7; the D gene is possibly TRBD1 (6 bases). The V gene's germline CDR1 is SNHLY and CDR2 FYNNEI. The CDR3 consists of 15 residues. Trimming stripped 6 bases from V and 3 bases from J, with 18 bases between.

This chain connects TRBV5-6 to TRBJ2-2; no definite D call. The CDR3 consists of 14 residues. Per germline, CDR1 SGHDT and CDR2 YYEEEE. Deletions cut 1 base from V and 4 bases from J, with 8 bases between. In nucleotides, the CDR3 is TGTGCCAGCAGCTTGCCAGGAAGCACCGGGGAGCTGTTTTTT. Translated: CASSLPGSTGELFF. The whole variable domain, remainder taken from reference TRBV5-6 and TRBJ2-2, is DAGVTQSPTHLIKTRGQQVTLRCSPKSGHDTVSWYQQALGQGPQFIFQYYEEEERQRGNFPDRFSGHQFPNYSSELNVNALLLGDSALYLCASSLPGSTGELFFGEGSRLTVL.

The chain carries TRBV6-1 and TRBJ2-1; 7 positions match TRBD1. CDR3 length equals 16 residues. Germline V gene lookup returns CDR1 MNHNS and CDR2 SASEGT. The ends lost 4 bases at V and 4 bases at J; junction bases unmatched: 10. Here the CDR3 reads CASSGTGQPPYNEQFF. In DNA, the CDR3 is TGTGCCAGCAGTGGGACAGGTCAACCCCCTTACAATGAGCAGTTCTTC.

V gene TRBV6-2 or TRBV6-3 combines with J gene TRBJ2-2; possibly TRBD1 for D (5 bases). V lost 0 bases and J lost 0, with 14 bases in between. Germline assignment: CDR1 MNHEY and CDR2 SVGEGT. The length of the CDR3 is 18 residues. The CDR3 reads CASSYSVRQTTNTGELFF. The CDR3 region has the DNA TGTGCCAGCAGTTACTCGGTACGACAGACCACGAACACCGGGGAGCTGTTTTTT.